These 28 T cell receptor beta chains came from one sample sequenced in a study of a mutant IDH1 vaccine in newly diagnosed glioma. Documented time point: week 23, last vaccination. The content of each vaccine dose was 300 ug of mutant IDH1 20-mer peptide, and topical imiquimod accompanied it. Sequencing used immunoSEQ multiplex PCR; TCRdb keeps in-frame clones, though not all of them. This sample has around 34,000 clones; roughly 79% occur once, and the top ten carry about 5.5%. No cognate antigen is known for these TCRs. Material: PBMCs, obtained from a glioma patient whose treatment included an IDH1 peptide vaccine. Receptor source: a man aged 35-49 years with glioma.

The rearrangement uses TRBV5-1 and TRBJ2-1, with TRBD2 matching 11 bases. With 1 base clipped from V and 6 bases from J, the junction kept 6 bases outside the gene matches. In germline, CDR1 is SGHRS, CDR2 YFSETQ. The CDR3 totals 16 residues. CDR3 sequence: CASSLFFSGRANEQFF. CDR3 DNA: TGCGCCAGCAGCTTGTTTTTTAGCGGGAGGGCCAATGAGCAGTTCTTC.

This rearrangement joins TRBV9 to TRBJ1-1, with D unresolved. V shed 2 bases and J shed 0 bases, with 11 bases lying between them. CDR1 and CDR2 from the germline V gene are SGDLS and YYNGEE. CDR3 length: 15 residues. CDR3 residues: CASSVQVAMNTEAFF. CDR3 coding DNA: TGTGCCAGCAGCGTTCAAGTCGCCATGAACACTGAAGCTTTCTTT.

This chain links TRBV5-4 with TRBJ2-4; 7 bases align to TRBD1. V lost 0 bases, J lost 15 bases, and 6 bases stayed unmatched. Germline loops: CDR1 SGHNT, CDR2 YYREEE (reference sequence). The length of the CDR3 is 12 residues. The CDR3 DNA reads as TGTGCCAGCAGCTTGGAGGGGGCAGTACCGTACTTC. Its translation is CASSLEGAVPYF.

This chain joins TRBV30 and TRBJ2-1; TRBD1 agrees at 9 bases. The CDR3 has 15 residues. CDR1 and CDR2 (germline): GTSNPN, SVGIG (reference sequence). V gave up 2 bases and J gave up 6 bases; unmatched junction bases: 8. CDR3 loop: CAWSHRDRVSNEQFF. The CDR3 DNA is TGTGCCTGGAGTCACCGGGACAGGGTAAGCAATGAGCAGTTCTTC.

This clone has only a few counts. The V and J genes are TRBV7-2 and TRBJ1-1, with TRBD1 matching over 10 bases. The length of the CDR3 is 18 residues. The V segment lost 1 base and the J segment 4 bases; nucleotides outside the gene matches: 12. Germline values: CDR1 SGHTA, CDR2 FQGNSA. The CDR3 nucleotides are TGTGCCAGCAGCTTAGTTGCGGGACAGGGGATTTTGGGCACTGAAGCTTTCTTT. It translates to CASSLVAGQGILGTEAFF.

This clone was recorded once. The V gene is TRBV30, the J gene TRBJ2-6; 9 nucleotides align to TRBD1. Germline CDR1 is GTSNPN and CDR2 is SVGIG (reference sequence). The CDR3 length is 16 residues. With 4 bases clipped from V and 4 bases from J, the junction kept 8 bases outside the gene matches. CDR3 sequence (DNA): TGTGCCTGGAACCCCGGGACAGGGCACGGGGCCAACGTCCTGACTTTC. Translating it yields CAWNPGTGHGANVLTF.

The chain is built from TRBV10-1 and TRBJ2-7, with a possible D match to TRBD2 (7 bases). The CDR3 loop spans 16 amino acids. The germline V gene encodes CDR1 WNHNN and CDR2 SYGVQD (reference sequence). Between the trimmed V and J ends, which lost 4 bases and 2 bases, there was a span of 18 bases. The CDR3 spells CASSVLAGATPYEQYF. The DNA of the CDR3 is TGCGCCAGCAGTGTCTTGGCGGGGGCGACCCCCTACGAGCAGTACTTC.

This clone was observed a few times. The chain employs TRBV28 and TRBJ1-4, with D possibly matching TRBD1 (5 bases). V was cut by 3 bases and J by 5 bases, with 10 bases left in between. The CDR3 sequence is 14 residues long. The germline V gene has CDR1 MDHEN and CDR2 SYDVKM. CDR3 DNA: TGTGCCAGCAGTTTGGTAGGGGCGAATGAAAAACTGTTTTTT. Amino acids: CASSLVGANEKLFF.

The chain links TRBV7-2 to TRBJ2-3, with unresolved D. Germline loops: CDR1 SGHTA, CDR2 FQGNSA. The CDR3 runs to 14 residues. V was pared by 5 bases and J by 3 bases, with 12 bases between. CDR3 DNA: TGTGCCAGCAGCCCTTCGATCCGGACAGATACGCAGTATTTT. Protein: CASSPSIRTDTQYF.

The chain carries TRBV9 and TRBJ2-4, with TRBD2 as a possible D gene (5 bases). CDR3 size: 16 residues. Trimming cost V 0 bases and J 1 base, with 11 bases left between them. Germline V gene sequence: CDR1 SGDLS, CDR2 YYNGEE. The CDR3 nucleotides read TGTGCCAGCAGCGTAGGAGTAGGGAGTGCCAAAAACATTCAGTACTTC. It specifies CASSVGVGSAKNIQYF.

The CDR3, as DNA: TGTGCCAGCAGCTTGTGGGGTCCGCAAGAGACCCAGTACTTC. Its protein product is CASSLWGPQETQYF. The chain links TRBV11-2 to TRBJ2-5; no firm D call. The CDR3 covers 14 residues. Deletions cut 3 bases from V and 2 bases from J, with 10 bases between. Germline-derived CDR1 and CDR2 are SGHAT and FQNNGV.

This rearrangement joins TRBV4-2 to TRBJ2-7; D might be TRBD1 (6 bases). V was clipped by 1 base and J by 3 bases, with 13 bases between them. Germline CDR1 and CDR2: LGHNA and YNFKEQ. CDR3 length: 15 amino acids. The CDR3 is CASSQVGGRIYEQYF. The DNA of the CDR3 is TGTGCCAGCAGCCAAGTAGGGGGACGAATCTACGAGCAGTACTTC.

The V and J genes are TRBV4-3 and TRBJ1-4; D is perhaps TRBD1 (5 bases). The CDR3 spans 15 residues. Trimming shortened V by 1 base and J by 12 bases, and 18 bases separated the two germline ends. Germline V gene lookup returns CDR1 LGHNA and CDR2 YSLEER. CDR3 sequence reads: CASSQVTGSLEELFF. DNA of the CDR3: TGCGCCAGCAGCCAAGTCACAGGATCCTTGGAGGAACTGTTTTTT.

This chain uses TRBV6-5 with TRBJ2-2; no reliable D call. Looked up from germline, CDR1 is MNHEY and CDR2 is SVGAGI. The CDR3 has 14 amino acids. The V end was cut by 6 bases, the J end by 3 bases, with 11 bases between. The CDR3 nucleotides are TGTGCCAGCAGCGAGCAAGGGTACACCGGGGAGCTGTTTTTT. Translated: CASSEQGYTGELFF.

V gene TRBV29-1 combines with J gene TRBJ2-1; the D gene could be TRBD1 or TRBD2 (5 bases each). V was cut by 4 bases and J by 8 bases, with 12 bases left in between. CDR1 is SQVTM and CDR2 is ANQGSEA in the germline V gene. The CDR3 is 12 amino acids. CDR3 sequence reads: CSVVMGVDEQFF. CDR3 sequence (DNA): TGCAGCGTTGTCATGGGGGTGGATGAGCAGTTCTTC.

The V call is TRBV6-1, the J call TRBJ1-4; weak D call: TRBD1 (5 bases). V was shortened by 6 bases and J by 5 bases, with 16 bases between the two germline ends. CDR1 is MNHNS, CDR2 SASEGT, per germline. CDR3 length equals 15 residues. The CDR3 sequence: CASSQLWGGNEKLFF. The CDR3, as DNA: TGTGCCAGCAGCCAGCTGTGGGGGGGAAATGAAAAACTGTTTTTT.

CDR3 DNA: TGTGCCAGCAGTGATCTTAATCGAAACACCATATATTTT. Encoded protein: CASSDLNRNTIYF. The V call is TRBV25-1, the J call TRBJ1-3; D unresolved. Per the germline V gene, CDR1 is MGHDK and CDR2 is SYGVNS. This CDR3 comprises 13 residues. With 3 bases removed from V and 5 bases from J, the gap between germline ends came to 8 bases.

The chain is built from TRBV5-8 and TRBJ1-5; 9 bases fit TRBD1. CDR3 length: 15 residues. CDR1 and CDR2 (germline): SGHTS, YDEGEE. V dropped 5 bases and J dropped 4; count of bases not matched to a gene: 7. The CDR3 is CASSRGTGMNQPQHF. Written as DNA, the CDR3 is TGTGCCAGCAGTCGGGGGACAGGGATGAATCAGCCCCAGCATTTT. The entire variable domain, with the rest obtained from reference TRBV5-8 and TRBJ1-5, is as follows: EAGVTQSPTHLIKTRGQQATLRCSPISGHTSVYWYQQALGLGLQFLLWYDEGEERNRGNFPPRFSGRQFPNYSSELNVNALELEDSALYLCASSRGTGMNQPQHFGDGTRLSIL.

This chain links TRBV2 with TRBJ1-5; D assignment may be TRBD1 or TRBD2 (6 bases each). The last part of the DNA fits TRBJ2-3 better; the J call may be wrong. Germline V gene data show CDR1 as SNHLY and CDR2 as FYNNEI. The CDR3 is made up of 16 amino acids. The CDR3 here is CASSEQGGIANQPQYF. The CDR3 region has the DNA TGTGCCAGCAGTGAACAAGGGGGGATCGCCAATCAGCCCCAGTATTTT.

The chain has TRBV4-1 and TRBJ1-3; D may be TRBD1 (5 bases). The CDR3 length is 14 residues. Germline lookup yields CDR1 MGHRA and CDR2 YSYEKL. Between the trimmed V and J ends, which lost 5 bases and 8 bases, there was a span of 16 bases. CDR3 in DNA: TGCGCCAGCAGCAAGGACACGGGACGTGACACCATATATTTT. It is translated as CASSKDTGRDTIYF.

This clone was detected only once. The chain recombines TRBV6-6 with TRBJ1-5; D is possibly TRBD1 (5 bases). Trimming pared 6 bases from V and 5 bases from J, leaving 20 bases between. Looked up from germline, CDR1 is MNHNY and CDR2 is SVGAGI (reference sequence). CDR3 length: 16 amino acids. The CDR3 region is CASSSTYGGYDQPQHF. Written as DNA, the CDR3 is TGTGCCAGCAGCTCCACCTATGGGGGGTATGATCAGCCCCAGCATTTT.

The chain has TRBV7-9 and TRBJ2-1; 9 bases are a match to TRBD2. This CDR3 has 14 residues. V lost 1 base to trimming and J lost 7 bases; unmatched junction nucleotides: 2. Germline V gene data show CDR1 as SEHNR and CDR2 as FQNEAQ (reference sequence). This chain's CDR3 is CASSLVGLANEQFF. The DNA of the CDR3 is TGTGCCAGCAGCTTAGTCGGACTAGCGAATGAGCAGTTCTTC.

J is TRBJ2-3 and V is TRBV6-5; 9 positions agree with TRBD1. V dropped 5 bases and J dropped 3; count of bases not matched to a gene: 6. The length of the CDR3 is 15 residues. CDR1 and CDR2 (germline): MNHEY, SVGAGI. The CDR3 spells CASSATGGGTDTQYF. DNA of the CDR3: TGTGCCAGCAGTGCGACAGGGGGTGGGACAGATACGCAGTATTTT.

The chain has TRBV7-3 and TRBJ2-3; D possibly corresponds to TRBD2 (6 bases). Trimming removed 5 bases from V and 2 bases from J, with 14 bases in between. Per the germline V gene, CDR1 is SGHTA and CDR2 is FQGTGA. The length of the CDR3 is 15 residues. The DNA of the CDR3 is TGTGCCAGCAGCACCGCGGGGACCCCCACAGATACGCAGTATTTT. This gives the protein CASSTAGTPTDTQYF.

The chain carries TRBV11-2 and TRBJ1-2; 8 nucleotides line up with TRBD1. The germline CDR1 and CDR2 sequences are SGHAT and FQNNGV. CDR3 length: 13 residues. With 1 base clipped from V and 6 bases from J, the junction kept 1 base outside the gene matches. The CDR3 protein is CASSLGTGNGYTF. The CDR3 DNA follows: TGTGCCAGCAGCTTAGGGACAGGGAATGGCTACACCTTC.

V and J are TRBV6-5 and TRBJ2-5; D may be TRBD1 or TRBD2 (6 bases each). Trimming shortened V by 7 bases and J by 0 bases, and 12 bases separated the two germline ends. This CDR3 is 14 amino acids long. Germline V gene lookup returns CDR1 MNHEY and CDR2 SVGAGI. The CDR3 sequence is CASTQGGNQETQYF. CDR3 DNA: TGTGCCAGCACCCAAGGGGGGAACCAAGAGACCCAGTACTTC.

This chain links TRBV6-5 with TRBJ2-7; D may correspond to TRBD1 or TRBD2 (5 bases each). Trimming took 10 bases from V and 6 from J, leaving 22 bases between them. The germline V gene encodes CDR1 MNHEY and CDR2 SVGAGI. The CDR3 runs 14 residues. CDR3 nucleotides: TGTGCCATCGGGGCCAGGGACGGGCGCGGCGAGCAGTACTTC. It encodes CAIGARDGRGEQYF.

The chain combines TRBV5-5 with TRBJ1-6, with 8 bases that match TRBD1. The CDR3 length is 15 residues. The germline V gene encodes CDR1 SGHKS and CDR2 YYEKEE (reference sequence). Trimming removed 0 bases from V and 10 bases from J; junction bases left unmatched: 6. CDR3 in DNA: TGTGCCAGCAGCTTGGTCAGGGGGCTTTACTCACCCCTCCACTTT. Amino acid sequence: CASSLVRGLYSPLHF.